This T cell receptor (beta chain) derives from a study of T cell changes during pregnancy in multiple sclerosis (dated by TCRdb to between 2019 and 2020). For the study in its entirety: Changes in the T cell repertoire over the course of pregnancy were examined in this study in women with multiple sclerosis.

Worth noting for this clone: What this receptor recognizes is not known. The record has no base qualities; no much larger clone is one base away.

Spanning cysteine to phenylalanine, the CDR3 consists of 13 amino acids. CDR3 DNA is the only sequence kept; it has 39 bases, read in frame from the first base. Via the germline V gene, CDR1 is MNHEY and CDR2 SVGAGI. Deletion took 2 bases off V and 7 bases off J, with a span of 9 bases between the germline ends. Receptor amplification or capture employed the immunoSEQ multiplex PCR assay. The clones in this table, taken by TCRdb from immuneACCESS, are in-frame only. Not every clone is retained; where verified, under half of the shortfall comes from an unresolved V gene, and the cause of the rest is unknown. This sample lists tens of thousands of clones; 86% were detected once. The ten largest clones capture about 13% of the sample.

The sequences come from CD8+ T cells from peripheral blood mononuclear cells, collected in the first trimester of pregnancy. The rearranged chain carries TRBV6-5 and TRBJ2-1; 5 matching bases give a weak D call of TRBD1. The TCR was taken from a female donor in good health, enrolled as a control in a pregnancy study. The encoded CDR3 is CASSYRTNNEQFF. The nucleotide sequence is TGTGCCAGCAGTTACCGGACAAATAATGAGCAGTTCTTC.